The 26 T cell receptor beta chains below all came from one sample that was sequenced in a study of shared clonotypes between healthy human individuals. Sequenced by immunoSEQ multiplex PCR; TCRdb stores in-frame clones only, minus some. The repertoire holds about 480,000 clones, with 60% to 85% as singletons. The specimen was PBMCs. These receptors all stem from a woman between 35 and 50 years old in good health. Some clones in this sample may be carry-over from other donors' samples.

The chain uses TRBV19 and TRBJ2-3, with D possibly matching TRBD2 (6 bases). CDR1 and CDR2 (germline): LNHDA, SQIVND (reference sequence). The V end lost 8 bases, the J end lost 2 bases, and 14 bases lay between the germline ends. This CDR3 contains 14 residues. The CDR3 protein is CASALRDTTDTQYF. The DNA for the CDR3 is TGTGCCAGTGCCCTGCGGGATACCACAGATACGCAGTATTTT. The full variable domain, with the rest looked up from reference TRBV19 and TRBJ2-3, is DGGITQSPKYLFRKEGQNVTLSCEQNLNHDAMYWYRQDPGQGLRLIYYSQIVNDFQKGDIAEGYSVSREKKESFPLTVTSAQKNPTAFYLCASALRDTTDTQYFGPGTRLTVL.

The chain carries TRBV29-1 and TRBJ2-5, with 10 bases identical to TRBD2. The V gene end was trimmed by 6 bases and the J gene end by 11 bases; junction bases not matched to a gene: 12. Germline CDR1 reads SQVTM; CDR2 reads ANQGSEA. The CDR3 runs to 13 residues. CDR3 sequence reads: CSVETSGSLEQYF. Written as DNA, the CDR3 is TGCAGCGTGGAGACTAGCGGGTCGCTGGAGCAGTACTTC.

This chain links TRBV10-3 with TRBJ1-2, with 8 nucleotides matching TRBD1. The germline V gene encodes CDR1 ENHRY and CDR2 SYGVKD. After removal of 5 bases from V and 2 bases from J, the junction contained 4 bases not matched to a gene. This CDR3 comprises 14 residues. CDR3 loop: CAISPGQENYGYTF. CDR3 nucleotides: TGTGCCATCAGTCCGGGACAGGAGAACTATGGCTACACCTTC.

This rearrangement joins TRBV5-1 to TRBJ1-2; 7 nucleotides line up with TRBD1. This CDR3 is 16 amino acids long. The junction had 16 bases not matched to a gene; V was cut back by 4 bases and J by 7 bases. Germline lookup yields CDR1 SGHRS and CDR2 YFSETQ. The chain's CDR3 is CASSPGTAVAASGYTF. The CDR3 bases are TGCGCCAGCAGCCCCGGGACAGCGGTTGCGGCAAGTGGCTACACCTTC.

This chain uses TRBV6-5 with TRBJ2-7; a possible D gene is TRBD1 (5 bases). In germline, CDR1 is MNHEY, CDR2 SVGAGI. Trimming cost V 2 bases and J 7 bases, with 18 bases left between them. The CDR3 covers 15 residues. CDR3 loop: CASSYILGAPGEQYF. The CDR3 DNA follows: TGTGCCAGCAGTTACATCCTTGGGGCCCCAGGAGAGCAGTACTTC.

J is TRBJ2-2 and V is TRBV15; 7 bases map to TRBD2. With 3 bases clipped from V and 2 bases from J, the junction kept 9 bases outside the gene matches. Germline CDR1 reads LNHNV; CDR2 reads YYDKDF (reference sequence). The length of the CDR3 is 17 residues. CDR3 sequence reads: CATSRKPGTKNTGELFF. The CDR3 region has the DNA TGTGCCACCAGCAGGAAACCCGGGACTAAAAACACCGGGGAGCTGTTTTTT. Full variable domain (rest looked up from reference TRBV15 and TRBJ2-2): DAMVIQNPRYQVTQFGKPVTLSCSQTLNHNVMYWYQQKSSQAPKLLFHYYDKDFNNEADTPDNFQSRRPNTSFCFLDIRSPGLGDTAMYLCATSRKPGTKNTGELFFGEGSRLTVL.

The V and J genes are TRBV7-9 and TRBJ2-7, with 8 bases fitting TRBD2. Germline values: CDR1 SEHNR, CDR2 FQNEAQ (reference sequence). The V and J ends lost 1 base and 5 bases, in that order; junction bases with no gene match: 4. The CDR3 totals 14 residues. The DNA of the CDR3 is TGTGCCAGCAGCTTAGTTGGCGGGAGGAACGAGCAGTACTTC. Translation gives CASSLVGGRNEQYF.

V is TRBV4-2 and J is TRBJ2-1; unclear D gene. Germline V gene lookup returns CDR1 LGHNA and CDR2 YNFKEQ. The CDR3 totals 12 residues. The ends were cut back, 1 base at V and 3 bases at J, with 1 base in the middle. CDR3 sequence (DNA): TGTGCCAGCAGCCAAGGCTACAATGAGCAGTTCTTC. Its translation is CASSQGYNEQFF.

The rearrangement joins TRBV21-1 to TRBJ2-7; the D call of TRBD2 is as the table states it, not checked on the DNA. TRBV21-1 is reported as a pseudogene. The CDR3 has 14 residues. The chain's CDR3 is CASSKVTPCYEQYF. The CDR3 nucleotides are TGTGCCAGCAGCAAAGTAACTCCCTGCTACGAGCAGTACTTC.

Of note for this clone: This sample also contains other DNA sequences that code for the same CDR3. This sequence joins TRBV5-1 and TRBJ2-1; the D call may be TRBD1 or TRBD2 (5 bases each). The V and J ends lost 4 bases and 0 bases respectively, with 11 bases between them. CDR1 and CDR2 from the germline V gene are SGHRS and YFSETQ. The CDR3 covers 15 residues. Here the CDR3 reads CASSRDRSSYNEQFF. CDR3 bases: TGCGCCAGCAGCCGGGACCGAAGCTCCTACAATGAGCAGTTCTTC.

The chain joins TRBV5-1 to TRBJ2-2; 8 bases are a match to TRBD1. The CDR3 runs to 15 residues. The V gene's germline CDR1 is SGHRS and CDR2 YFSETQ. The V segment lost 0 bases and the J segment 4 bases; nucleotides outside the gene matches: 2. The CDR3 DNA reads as TGCGCCAGCAGCTTGGCAGGGGGCGGCACCGGGGAGCTGTTTTTT. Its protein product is CASSLAGGGTGELFF.

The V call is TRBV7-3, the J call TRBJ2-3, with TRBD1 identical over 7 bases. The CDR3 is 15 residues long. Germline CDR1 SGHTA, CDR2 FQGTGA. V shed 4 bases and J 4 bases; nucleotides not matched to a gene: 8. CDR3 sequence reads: CASSSGQAPPDTQYF. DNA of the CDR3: TGTGCCAGCAGCTCCGGACAGGCCCCCCCAGATACGCAGTATTTT.

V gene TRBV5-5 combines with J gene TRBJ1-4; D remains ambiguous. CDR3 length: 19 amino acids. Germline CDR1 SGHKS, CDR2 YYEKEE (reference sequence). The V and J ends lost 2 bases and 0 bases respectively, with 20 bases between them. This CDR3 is CASSLRWIGMASTNEKLFF. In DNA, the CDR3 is TGTGCCAGCAGCTTACGGTGGATAGGAATGGCCTCAACTAATGAAAAACTGTTTTTT.

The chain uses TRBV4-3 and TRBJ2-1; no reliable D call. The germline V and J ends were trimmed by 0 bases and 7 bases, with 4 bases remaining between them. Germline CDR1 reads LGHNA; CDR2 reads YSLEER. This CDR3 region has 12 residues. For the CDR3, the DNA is TGCGCCAGCAGCCAAGAATTGAATGAGCAGTTCTTC. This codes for CASSQELNEQFF.

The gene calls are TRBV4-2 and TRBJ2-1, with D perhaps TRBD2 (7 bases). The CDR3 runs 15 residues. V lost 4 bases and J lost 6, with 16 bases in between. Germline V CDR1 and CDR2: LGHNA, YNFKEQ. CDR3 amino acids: CASSPMRGGTNEQFF. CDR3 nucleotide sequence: TGTGCCAGCAGCCCCATGAGGGGGGGGACCAATGAGCAGTTCTTC.

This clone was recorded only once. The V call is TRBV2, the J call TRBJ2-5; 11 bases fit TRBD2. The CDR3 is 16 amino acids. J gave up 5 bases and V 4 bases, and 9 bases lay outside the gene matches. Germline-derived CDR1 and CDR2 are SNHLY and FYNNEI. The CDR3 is CASSGGSGRAQETQYF. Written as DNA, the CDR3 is TGTGCCAGCAGTGGAGGTAGCGGGAGGGCCCAGGAGACCCAGTACTTC.

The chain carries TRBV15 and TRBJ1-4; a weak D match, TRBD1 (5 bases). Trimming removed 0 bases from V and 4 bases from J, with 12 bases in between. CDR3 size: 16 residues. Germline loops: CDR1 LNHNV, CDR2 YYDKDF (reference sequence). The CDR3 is CATSRDQGTNNEKLFF. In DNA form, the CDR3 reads TGTGCCACCAGCAGAGATCAGGGCACCAATAATGAAAAACTGTTTTTT.

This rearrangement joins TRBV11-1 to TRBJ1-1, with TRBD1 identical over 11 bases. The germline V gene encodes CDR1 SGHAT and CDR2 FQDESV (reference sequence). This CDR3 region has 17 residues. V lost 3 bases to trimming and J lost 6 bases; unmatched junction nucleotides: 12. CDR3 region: CASSFRRTGGKQAEAFF. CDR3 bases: TGTGCCAGCAGCTTTCGCCGGACAGGGGGCAAACAAGCTGAAGCTTTCTTT.

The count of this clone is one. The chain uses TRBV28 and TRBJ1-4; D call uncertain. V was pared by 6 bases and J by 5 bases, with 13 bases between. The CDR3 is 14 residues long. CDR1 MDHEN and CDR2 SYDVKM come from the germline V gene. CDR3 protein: CASSPSWENEKLFF. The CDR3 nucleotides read TGTGCCAGCAGCCCGAGTTGGGAGAATGAAAAACTGTTTTTT.

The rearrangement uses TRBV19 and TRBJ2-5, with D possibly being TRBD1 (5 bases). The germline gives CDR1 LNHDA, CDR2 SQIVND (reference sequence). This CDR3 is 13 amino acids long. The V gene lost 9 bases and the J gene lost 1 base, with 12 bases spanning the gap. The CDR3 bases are TGTGCCAGCGCGGCTAGGGGCCAAGAGACCCAGTACTTC. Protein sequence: CASAARGQETQYF.

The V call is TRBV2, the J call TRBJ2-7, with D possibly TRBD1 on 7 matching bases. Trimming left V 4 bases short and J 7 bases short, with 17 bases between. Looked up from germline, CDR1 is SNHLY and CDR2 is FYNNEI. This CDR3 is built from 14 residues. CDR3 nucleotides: TGTGCCAGCAGTGCGAACCGCGGGACAGAAGAGCAGTACTTC. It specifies CASSANRGTEEQYF. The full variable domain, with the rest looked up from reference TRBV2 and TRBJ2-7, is EPEVTQTPSHQVTQMGQEVILRCVPISNHLYFYWYRQILGQKVEFLVSFYNNEISEKSEIFDDQFSVERPDGSNFTLKIRSTKLEDSAMYFCASSANRGTEEQYFGPGTRLTVT.

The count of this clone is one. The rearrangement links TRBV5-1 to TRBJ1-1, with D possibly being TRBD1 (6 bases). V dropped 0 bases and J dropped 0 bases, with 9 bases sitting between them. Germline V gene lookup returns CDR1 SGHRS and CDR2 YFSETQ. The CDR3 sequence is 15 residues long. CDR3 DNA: TGCGCCAGCAGCTTGGGTGGACAGATGAACACTGAAGCTTTCTTT. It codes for CASSLGGQMNTEAFF.

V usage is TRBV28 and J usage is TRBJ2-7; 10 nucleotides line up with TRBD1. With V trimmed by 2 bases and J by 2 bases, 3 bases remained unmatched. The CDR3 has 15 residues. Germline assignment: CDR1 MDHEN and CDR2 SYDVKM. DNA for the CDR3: TGTGCCAGCAGTTTACCCGGGACAGGGGCCTACGAGCAGTACTTC. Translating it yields CASSLPGTGAYEQYF. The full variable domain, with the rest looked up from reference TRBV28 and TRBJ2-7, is DVKVTQSSRYLVKRTGEKVFLECVQDMDHENMFWYRQDPGLGLRLIYFSYDVKMKEKGDIPEGYSVSREKKERFSLILESASTNQTSMYLCASSLPGTGAYEQYFGPGTRLTVT.

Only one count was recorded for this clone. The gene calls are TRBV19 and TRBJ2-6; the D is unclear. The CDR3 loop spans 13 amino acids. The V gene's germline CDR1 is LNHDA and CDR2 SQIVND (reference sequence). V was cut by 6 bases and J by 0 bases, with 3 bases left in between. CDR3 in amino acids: CASRYSGANVLTF. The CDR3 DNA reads TGTGCCAGTAGATACTCTGGGGCCAACGTCCTGACTTTC.

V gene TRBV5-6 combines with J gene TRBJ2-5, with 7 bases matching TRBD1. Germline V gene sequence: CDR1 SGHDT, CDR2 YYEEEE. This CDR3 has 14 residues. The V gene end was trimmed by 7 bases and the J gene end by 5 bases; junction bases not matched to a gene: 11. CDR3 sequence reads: CASFDSGGEETQYF. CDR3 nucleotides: TGTGCCAGCTTTGATTCAGGGGGTGAGGAGACCCAGTACTTC.

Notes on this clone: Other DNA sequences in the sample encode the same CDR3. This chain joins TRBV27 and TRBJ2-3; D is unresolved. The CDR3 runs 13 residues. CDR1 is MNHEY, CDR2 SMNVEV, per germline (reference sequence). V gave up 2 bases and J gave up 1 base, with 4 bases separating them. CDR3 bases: TGTGCCAGCAGTTTAATGGGCACAGATACGCAGTATTTT. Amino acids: CASSLMGTDTQYF.